This TCR beta chain appears in the sequencing data of a study of type 1 regulatory T cells. Study as a whole: T-allo10 is an in vitro-generated, Tr1-enriched CD4 T cell product specific for alloantigen. Study-wide findings and caveats: Compared with non-Tr1 cells, Tr1 cells showed a narrower TCR repertoire.

The junction had 2 bases not matched to a gene; V was cut back by 3 bases and J by 1 base. The CDR3 totals 15 residues. The germline V gene has CDR1 SGHTA and CDR2 FQGNSA. One entry per CDR3 protein results from TCRdb running MiXCR on the reads. The sample shows about 39,000 distinct CDR3 sequences, 9.5% to 15% of them seen only once. This clonotype was seen ten or more times. Its specificity is not known. The sample comprised cultured non-Tr1 T cells, either the whole culture or a sorted T cell fraction (not recorded which). The clonotype was recovered from a human donor in good health. J is TRBJ1-5 and V is TRBV7-2; 8 bases map to TRBD1. CDR3 bases: TGTGCCAGCAGCTTGCAGGGGGCAAGCAATCAGCCCCAGCATTTT. This gives the protein CASSLQGASNQPQHF.